These 27 T cell receptor beta chains were sequenced from one sample in a study of cytomegalovirus exposure and HLA in healthy donors. Amplification used 60 Vbeta primers and 13 Jbeta primers. Generated by immunoSEQ multiplex PCR, the TCRdb table keeps only in-frame clones and is missing some. Found here are about 180,000 clones, around 76% of them singletons; the top ten hold 1.5% to 1.7%. The sequenced material came from PBMCs. Receptor source: a man aged 35-49 years in good health and CMV-seronegative.

V usage is TRBV5-1 and J usage is TRBJ1-5, with D unclear. Deletions cut 0 bases from V and 1 base from J, with 8 bases between. The CDR3 is 15 residues long. The germline gives CDR1 SGHRS, CDR2 YFSETQ. The CDR3 spells CASSLAGQSNQPQHF. CDR3 bases: TGCGCCAGCAGCTTGGCGGGTCAGAGCAATCAGCCCCAGCATTTT.

The J gene is TRBJ1-1, the V gene TRBV28, with a weak D call TRBD1 (6 bases). This CDR3 is 15 amino acids long. In germline, CDR1 is MDHEN, CDR2 SYDVKM. The V end was cut by 4 bases, the J end by 4 bases, with 16 bases between. The CDR3 is CASSYLRGSFTEAFF. The CDR3 region has the DNA TGTGCCAGCAGTTATCTCAGGGGAAGTTTCACTGAAGCTTTCTTT. Complete variable domain (other parts from reference TRBV28 and TRBJ1-1): DVKVTQSSRYLVKRTGEKVFLECVQDMDHENMFWYRQDPGLGLRLIYFSYDVKMKEKGDIPEGYSVSREKKERFSLILESASTNQTSMYLCASSYLRGSFTEAFFGQGTRLTVV.

V usage is TRBV6-1 and J usage is TRBJ2-4; the D is unclear. V lost 3 bases, J lost 4 bases, and 10 bases lay in between. Germline V gene sequence: CDR1 MNHNS, CDR2 SASEGT. The length of the CDR3 is 14 residues. The CDR3 DNA reads TGTGCCAGCAGTGATACAGTGTTAAAAAACATTCAGTACTTC. This translates into CASSDTVLKNIQYF.

The rearrangement links TRBV6-5 to TRBJ2-7, with 10 bases lining up with TRBD1. CDR1 and CDR2 from the germline V gene are MNHEY and SVGAGI. V shed 0 bases, J shed 3 bases, and the junction held 2 bases outside the gene matches. The CDR3 is made up of 15 amino acids. The DNA for the CDR3 is TGTGCCAGCAGTTACTCGGGACAGGGGATCTACGAGCAGTACTTC. Protein sequence: CASSYSGQGIYEQYF.

The chain's CDR3 is CASSSGQVPNYGYTF. The DNA of the CDR3 is TGCGCCAGCAGCTCCGGACAGGTTCCTAACTATGGCTACACCTTC. This chain uses TRBV5-1 with TRBJ1-2; 7 bases map to TRBD1. With V trimmed by 3 bases and J by 0 bases, 5 bases remained unmatched. Germline V gene data show CDR1 as SGHRS and CDR2 as YFSETQ. This CDR3 spans 15 amino acids.

This sequence joins TRBV2 and TRBJ2-3, with D possibly being TRBD1 (5 bases). In germline, CDR1 is SNHLY, CDR2 FYNNEI. This CDR3 has 14 amino acids. The ends were cut back, 6 bases at V and 2 bases at J, with 12 bases in the middle. CDR3: CASSRDRHTDTQYF. The CDR3 coding sequence is TGTGCCAGCAGCCGCGACAGACACACAGATACGCAGTATTTT. Full variable domain (missing parts from reference TRBV2 and TRBJ2-3): EPEVTQTPSHQVTQMGQEVILRCVPISNHLYFYWYRQILGQKVEFLVSFYNNEISEKSEIFDDQFSVERPDGSNFTLKIRSTKLEDSAMYFCASSRDRHTDTQYFGPGTRLTVL.

The chain links TRBV15 to TRBJ2-7; 7 bases map to TRBD2. This CDR3 is built from 13 residues. The V gene's germline CDR1 is LNHNV and CDR2 YYDKDF (reference sequence). Trimming at V came to 2 bases and at J to 6 bases, leaving 4 bases not matched to a gene. CDR3 DNA: TGTGCCACCAGCAGATTCGGGAGGAGCGAGCAGTACTTC. Translated: CATSRFGRSEQYF.

The V and J genes are TRBV19 and TRBJ1-1, with TRBD1 matching 8 bases. Germline V gene data show CDR1 as LNHDA and CDR2 as SQIVND (reference sequence). After removal of 5 bases from V and 1 base from J, the junction contained 9 bases not matched to a gene. The CDR3 spans 16 residues. In DNA form, the CDR3 reads TGTGCCAGTAGTGGTCGACAGGGGACCACGAACACTGAAGCTTTCTTT. It encodes CASSGRQGTTNTEAFF.

This clone was seen a handful of times. The chain has TRBV18 and TRBJ2-3, with 7 bases fitting TRBD1. This CDR3 has 16 amino acids. V lost 4 bases, J lost 3 bases, and 10 bases stayed unmatched. CDR1 and CDR2 (germline): KGHSH, LQKENI. The CDR3 sequence: CASSQTTGSLTDTQYF. The CDR3 DNA reads as TGTGCCAGCTCACAGACGACAGGGTCTCTTACAGATACGCAGTATTTT.

DNA for the CDR3: TGTGCCAGCAGCCCCGGCGGGGCGGGGGGGCTTGGAGAGCAGTTCTTC. This encodes CASSPGGAGGLGEQFF. V is TRBV9 and J is TRBJ2-1; 9 bases are a match to TRBD2. V lost 4 bases and J lost 10; bases outside the gene matches: 15. Germline V gene sequence: CDR1 SGDLS, CDR2 YYNGEE. The CDR3 is made up of 16 amino acids.

The chain joins TRBV2 to TRBJ1-2; 8 nucleotides line up with TRBD1. Germline V lookup: CDR1 SNHLY, CDR2 FYNNEI. CDR3 length: 13 amino acids. J gave up 4 bases and V 10 bases, and 8 bases lay outside the gene matches. CDR3 region: CATSTGARYGYTF. The CDR3 nucleotides are TGTGCCACCTCGACAGGGGCGCGCTATGGCTACACCTTC.

The V call is TRBV7-9, the J call TRBJ2-7, with 7 bases aligning to TRBD1. CDR1 is SEHNR, CDR2 FQNEAQ, per germline (reference sequence). The CDR3 runs to 15 residues. Trimming at V came to 2 bases and at J to 3 bases, leaving 7 bases not matched to a gene. CDR3 DNA: TGTGCCAGCAGCTTACTAGGGGGCCTAAACTACGAGCAGTACTTC. Translation gives CASSLLGGLNYEQYF. Looking up the rest from reference TRBV7-9 and TRBJ2-7 gives the full variable domain: DTGVSQNPRHKITKRGQNVTFRCDPISEHNRLYWYRQTLGQGPEFLTYFQNEAQLEKSRLLSDRFSAERPKGSFSTLEIQRTEQGDSAMYLCASSLLGGLNYEQYFGPGTRLTVT.

The chain combines TRBV19 with TRBJ2-1, with D perhaps TRBD1 (6 bases). The ends were cut back, 6 bases at V and 0 bases at J, with 15 bases in the middle. CDR3 length: 16 residues. Germline V gene sequence: CDR1 LNHDA, CDR2 SQIVND (reference sequence). The CDR3: CASRGVRGGSYNEQFF. CDR3 nucleotides: TGTGCCAGTAGAGGGGTCAGGGGCGGCTCCTACAATGAGCAGTTCTTC.

This clone has more than one count but fewer than ten. A read error may account for a junction end that differs from germline. The chain combines TRBV5-5 with TRBJ2-7; possible D gene TRBD2, 5 bases. The CDR3 is 13 amino acids. Germline lookup yields CDR1 SGHKS and CDR2 YYEKEE (reference sequence). In nucleotides, the CDR3 is TGTGCCAGCAGCCCTTTTAACCTCGAGCGGACCGACTTC. Protein sequence: CASSPFNLERTDF.

The V gene is TRBV9, the J gene TRBJ1-4, with TRBD1 as a possible D gene (5 bases). Germline CDR1 and CDR2: SGDLS and YYNGEE. The CDR3 is made up of 15 amino acids. With 4 bases removed from V and 5 bases from J, the gap between germline ends came to 15 bases. CDR3: CASSFRGEQNEKLFF. In DNA form, the CDR3 reads TGTGCCAGCAGCTTCCGGGGGGAACAGAATGAAAAACTGTTTTTT.

V gene TRBV5-1 combines with J gene TRBJ2-7; 11 bases match TRBD1. This CDR3 is 14 amino acids long. The V and J ends lost 7 bases and 2 bases, in that order; junction bases with no gene match: 5. Germline CDR1 reads SGHRS; CDR2 reads YFSETQ. This CDR3 reads CASYPGQGAYEQYF. The CDR3 DNA reads TGCGCCAGCTATCCGGGACAGGGGGCCTACGAGCAGTACTTC.

The chain has TRBV5-5 and TRBJ1-5; D not resolved. Germline V CDR1 and CDR2: SGHKS, YYEKEE (reference sequence). The V end lost 0 bases, the J end lost 3 bases, and 7 bases lay between the germline ends. CDR3 length: 14 amino acids. The CDR3 DNA follows: TGTGCCAGCAGCTTGGACACGTTCAATCAGCCCCAGCATTTT. Translation: CASSLDTFNQPQHF.

The J gene is TRBJ1-1, the V gene TRBV5-6; no definite D call. The CDR3 runs 13 residues. The V and J ends lost 0 bases and 7 bases respectively, with 10 bases between them. Germline V CDR1 and CDR2: SGHDT, YYEEEE. CDR3 loop: CASSLVRGREAFF. DNA for the CDR3: TGTGCCAGCAGCTTGGTTCGAGGGCGTGAAGCTTTCTTT.

V usage is TRBV9 and J usage is TRBJ2-3; 7 bases align to TRBD2. Trimming took 0 bases from V and 8 from J; bases not matched to a gene: 6. Germline lookup yields CDR1 SGDLS and CDR2 YYNGEE. This CDR3 is built from 14 residues. CDR3 DNA: TGTGCCAGCAGCGTAGCTGGGGAGGGAAGTACGCAGTATTTT. Translating gives CASSVAGEGSTQYF.

The rearrangement links TRBV5-5 to TRBJ2-5; D is unresolved. The CDR3 spans 14 residues. Germline V CDR1 and CDR2: SGHKS, YYEKEE (reference sequence). Trimming pared 4 bases from V and 1 base from J, leaving 11 bases between. The CDR3 DNA sequence: TGTGCCAGCAGCCATACCGACTTCCAAGAGACCCAGTACTTC. Protein product: CASSHTDFQETQYF.

This chain connects TRBV7-2 to TRBJ1-4; a weak D match, TRBD1 (6 bases). CDR3 length: 14 residues. The germline V and J ends were trimmed by 5 bases and 8 bases, with 15 bases remaining between them. Germline CDR1 is SGHTA and CDR2 is FQGNSA. The CDR3 loop reads CASSTRQEVEKLFF. CDR3 nucleotides: TGTGCCAGCAGCACCCGACAGGAGGTAGAAAAACTGTTTTTT.

The V gene is TRBV7-2, the J gene TRBJ1-5, with unresolved D. CDR1 is SGHTA, CDR2 FQGNSA, per germline. Trimming took off 5 bases at V and 3 bases at J, with 14 bases between the two ends. CDR3 size: 15 residues. The chain's CDR3 is CASSPYSGNNQPQHF. For the CDR3, the DNA is TGTGCCAGCAGCCCTTACAGCGGGAACAATCAGCCCCAGCATTTT.

This clone was observed a few times. The chain is built from TRBV27 and TRBJ1-4, with D perhaps matching TRBD1 (5 bases). The germline V and J ends were trimmed by 0 bases and 0 bases, with 8 bases remaining between them. Looked up from germline, CDR1 is MNHEY and CDR2 is SMNVEV (reference sequence). There are 16 residues in the CDR3. As DNA, the CDR3 is TGTGCCAGCAGTTTATCGAACAGGCCAACTAATGAAAAACTGTTTTTT. Translating gives CASSLSNRPTNEKLFF.

The chain has TRBV5-1 and TRBJ1-1, with TRBD1 matching 11 bases. The CDR3 is 16 residues long. Per the germline V gene, CDR1 is SGHRS and CDR2 is YFSETQ. Trimming took 0 bases from V and 2 from J; bases not matched to a gene: 3. The CDR3 bases are TGCGCCAGCAGCTTGGCCGGGACAGGGGGAAACACTGAAGCTTTCTTT. Protein product: CASSLAGTGGNTEAFF.

The chain joins TRBV27 to TRBJ2-2; D call uncertain. Germline V gene lookup returns CDR1 MNHEY and CDR2 SMNVEV (reference sequence). This CDR3 is built from 16 residues. Trimming stripped 4 bases from V and 0 bases from J, with 12 bases between. The CDR3 is CASSSPAESNTGELFF. The DNA of the CDR3 is TGTGCCAGCAGTTCCCCCGCAGAATCGAACACCGGGGAGCTGTTTTTT.

This chain links TRBV10-3 with TRBJ2-7, with D maybe TRBD1 (5 bases). The CDR3 is made up of 17 amino acids. Germline values: CDR1 ENHRY, CDR2 SYGVKD. V was trimmed by 0 bases and J by 3 bases, leaving 18 bases between them. The CDR3 sequence is CAISESLSTGGVYEQYF. CDR3 nucleotides: TGTGCCATCAGTGAGTCCCTGTCAACAGGCGGCGTCTACGAGCAGTACTTC.

The genes are TRBV5-1 and TRBJ2-5, with TRBD2 as a possible D gene (6 bases). The V gene's germline CDR1 is SGHRS and CDR2 YFSETQ. The CDR3 spans 12 residues. V lost 4 bases and J lost 5, with 9 bases in between. The CDR3: CASSRGSETQYF. The CDR3 DNA follows: TGCGCCAGCAGCCGGGGGTCCGAGACCCAGTACTTC. Full variable domain (remainder filled in from reference TRBV5-1 and TRBJ2-5): KAGVTQTPRYLIKTRGQQVTLSCSPISGHRSVSWYQQTPGQGLQFLFEYFSETQRNKGNFPGRFSGRQFSNSRSEMNVSTLELGDSALYLCASSRGSETQYFGPGTRLLVL.